This TCR beta chain derives from a study of regulatory T cells in long-lasting Graves disease. Findings of the study overall: There was favoring of TRBV28, TRBJ1-2 and TRBJ2-5 in persistent disease.

Researchers made TCR beta libraries by using iRepertoire HTBI primers and running Arm-PCR on CDR3 regions. TCRdb re-analysed the multiplex PCR reads in MiXCR, keeping a single row per CDR3 protein. The data show more than 350,000 distinct CDR3 sequences, about 21% seen once. The sample's time point: persistent/refractory GD, antithyroid drugs over 5 years with positive TRAb. RNA from PBMCs was the source of the TCR library. Points on this clonotype: The antigen is unknown.

V was cut by 3 bases and J by 2 bases, with 11 bases left in between. Per the germline V gene, CDR1 is SGHRS and CDR2 is YFSETQ. The CDR3 contains 14 residues. The V call is TRBV5-1, the J call TRBJ1-1; TRBD1 is a possible D gene (5 bases). The source was peripheral blood mononuclear cells (PBMCs), collected when the disease was refractory, from a patient treated with antithyroid drugs. The source of this sequence is a female donor with Graves disease. The CDR3 region has the DNA TGCGCCAGCAGCTCATCCGGGACTAACACTGAAGCTTTCTTT. Translated, it gives CASSSSGTNTEAFF.